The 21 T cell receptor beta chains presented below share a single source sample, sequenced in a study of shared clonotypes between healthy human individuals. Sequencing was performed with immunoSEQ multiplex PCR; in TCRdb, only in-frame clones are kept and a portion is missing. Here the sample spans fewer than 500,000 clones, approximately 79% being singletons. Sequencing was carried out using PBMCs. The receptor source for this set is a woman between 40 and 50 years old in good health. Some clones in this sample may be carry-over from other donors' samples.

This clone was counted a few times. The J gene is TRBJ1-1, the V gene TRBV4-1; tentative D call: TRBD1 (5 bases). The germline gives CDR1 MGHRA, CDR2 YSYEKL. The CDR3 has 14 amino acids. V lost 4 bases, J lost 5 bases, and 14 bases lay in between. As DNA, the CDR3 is TGCGCCAGCAGCCCCCCGGGACCTAGGACTGAAGCTTTCTTT. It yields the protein CASSPPGPRTEAFF.

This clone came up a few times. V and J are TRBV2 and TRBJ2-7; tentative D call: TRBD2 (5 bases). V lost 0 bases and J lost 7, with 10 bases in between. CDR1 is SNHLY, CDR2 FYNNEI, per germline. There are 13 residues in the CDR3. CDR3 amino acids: CASSEAAVGEQYF. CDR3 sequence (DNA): TGTGCCAGCAGTGAAGCAGCGGTAGGAGAGCAGTACTTC.

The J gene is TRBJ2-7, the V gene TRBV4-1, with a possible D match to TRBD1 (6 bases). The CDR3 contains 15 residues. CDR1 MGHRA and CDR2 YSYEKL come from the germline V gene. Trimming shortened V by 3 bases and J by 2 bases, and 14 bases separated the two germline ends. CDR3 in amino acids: CASSQGWGLAYEQYF. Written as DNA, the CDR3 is TGCGCCAGCAGCCAGGGGTGGGGGCTCGCCTACGAGCAGTACTTC.

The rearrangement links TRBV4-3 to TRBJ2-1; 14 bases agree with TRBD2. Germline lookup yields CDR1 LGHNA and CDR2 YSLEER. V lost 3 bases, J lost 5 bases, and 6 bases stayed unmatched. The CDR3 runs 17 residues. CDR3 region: CASSQGLAGAVDNEQFF. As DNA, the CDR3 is TGCGCCAGCAGCCAGGGACTAGCGGGAGCGGTCGACAATGAGCAGTTCTTC.

This chain's CDR3 is CASSAQGGGTEAFF. CDR3 DNA: TGCGCCAGCAGCGCGCAGGGGGGCGGGACTGAAGCTTTCTTT. The chain is built from TRBV5-1 and TRBJ1-1; 7 bases agree with TRBD1. The CDR3 runs 14 residues. The germline gives CDR1 SGHRS, CDR2 YFSETQ. After removal of 4 bases from V and 5 bases from J, the junction contained 8 bases not matched to a gene.

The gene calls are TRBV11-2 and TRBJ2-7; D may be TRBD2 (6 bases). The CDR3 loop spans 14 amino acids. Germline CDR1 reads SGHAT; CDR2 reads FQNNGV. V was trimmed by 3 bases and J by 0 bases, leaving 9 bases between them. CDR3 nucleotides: TGTGCCAGCAGCTTTAGCGGTAGCTCCTACGAGCAGTACTTC. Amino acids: CASSFSGSSYEQYF.

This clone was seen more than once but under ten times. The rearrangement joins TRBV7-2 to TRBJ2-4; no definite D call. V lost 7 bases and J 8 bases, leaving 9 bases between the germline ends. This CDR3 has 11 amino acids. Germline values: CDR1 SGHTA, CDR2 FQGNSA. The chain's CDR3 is CASTLFDIQYF. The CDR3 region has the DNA TGTGCCAGCACATTATTTGACATTCAGTACTTC.

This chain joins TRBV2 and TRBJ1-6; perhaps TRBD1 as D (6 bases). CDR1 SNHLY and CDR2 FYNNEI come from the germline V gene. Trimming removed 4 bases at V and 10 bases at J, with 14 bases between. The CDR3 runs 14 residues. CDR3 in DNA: TGTGCCAGCAGTGGCCCGGGGGGGGCCTCACCCCTCCACTTT. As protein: CASSGPGGASPLHF.

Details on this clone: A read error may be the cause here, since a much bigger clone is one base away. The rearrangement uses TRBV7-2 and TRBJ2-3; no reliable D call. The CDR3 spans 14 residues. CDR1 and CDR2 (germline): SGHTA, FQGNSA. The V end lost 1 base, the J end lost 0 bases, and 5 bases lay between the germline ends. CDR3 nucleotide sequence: TGTGCCAGCAGCTTAGGACACAGCACAGATACGCAGTATTTT. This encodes CASSLGHSTDTQYF. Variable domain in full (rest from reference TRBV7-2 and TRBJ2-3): GAGVSQSPSNKVTEKGKDVELRCDPISGHTALYWYRQSLGQGLEFLIYFQGNSAPDKSGLPSDRFSAERTGGSVSTLTIQRTQQEDSAVYLCASSLGHSTDTQYFGPGTRLTVL.

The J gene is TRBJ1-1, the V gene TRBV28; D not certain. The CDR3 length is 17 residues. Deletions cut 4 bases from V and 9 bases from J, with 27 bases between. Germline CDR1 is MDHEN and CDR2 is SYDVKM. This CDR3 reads CASSSVGPSRPFGQAFF. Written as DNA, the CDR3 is TGTGCCAGCAGTTCGGTAGGGCCATCCAGACCTTTCGGGCAAGCTTTCTTT.

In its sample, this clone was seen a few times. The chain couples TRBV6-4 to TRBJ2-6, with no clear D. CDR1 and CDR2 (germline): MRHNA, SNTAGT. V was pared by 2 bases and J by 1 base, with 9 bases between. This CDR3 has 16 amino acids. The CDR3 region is CASSDGKGSGANVLTF. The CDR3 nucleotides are TGTGCCAGCAGTGACGGGAAGGGATCTGGGGCCAACGTCCTGACTTTC.

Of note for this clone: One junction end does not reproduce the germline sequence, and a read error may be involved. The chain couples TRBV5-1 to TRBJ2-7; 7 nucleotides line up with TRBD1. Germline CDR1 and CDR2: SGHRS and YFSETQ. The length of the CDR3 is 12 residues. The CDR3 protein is CASSLDRHEQYF. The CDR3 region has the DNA TGCGCCAGCAGTTTGGACAGGCACGAGCAGTACTTC.

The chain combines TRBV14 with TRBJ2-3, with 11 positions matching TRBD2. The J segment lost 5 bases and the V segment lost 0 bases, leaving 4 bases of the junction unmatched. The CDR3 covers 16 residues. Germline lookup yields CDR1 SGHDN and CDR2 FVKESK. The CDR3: CASSQDLAGGLDTQYF. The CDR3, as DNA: TGTGCCAGCAGCCAAGATCTAGCGGGAGGATTAGATACGCAGTATTTT.

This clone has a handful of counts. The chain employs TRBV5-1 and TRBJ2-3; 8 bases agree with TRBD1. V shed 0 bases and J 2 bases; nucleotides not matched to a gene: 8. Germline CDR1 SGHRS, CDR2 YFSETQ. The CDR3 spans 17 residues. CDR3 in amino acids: CASSLAGQGRSTDTQYF. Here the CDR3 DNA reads TGCGCCAGCAGCTTGGCCGGACAGGGCAGGTCCACAGATACGCAGTATTTT.

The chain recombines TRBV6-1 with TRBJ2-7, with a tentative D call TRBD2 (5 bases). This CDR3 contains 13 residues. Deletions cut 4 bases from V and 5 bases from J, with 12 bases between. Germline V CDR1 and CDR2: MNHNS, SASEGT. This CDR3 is CASSGTDRDEQYF. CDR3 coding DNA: TGTGCCAGCAGTGGGACTGATAGGGACGAGCAGTACTTC.

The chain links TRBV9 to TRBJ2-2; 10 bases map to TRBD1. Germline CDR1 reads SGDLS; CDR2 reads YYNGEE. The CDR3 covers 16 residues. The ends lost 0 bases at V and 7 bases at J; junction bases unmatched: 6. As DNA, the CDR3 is TGTGCCAGCAGCGTAGCTGGACAGGGGGTGAGCGGGGAGCTGTTTTTT. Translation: CASSVAGQGVSGELFF.

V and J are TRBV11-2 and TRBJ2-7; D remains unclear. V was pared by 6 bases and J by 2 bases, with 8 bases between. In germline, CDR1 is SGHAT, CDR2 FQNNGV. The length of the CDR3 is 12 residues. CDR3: CASSPSPYEQYF. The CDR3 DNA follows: TGTGCCAGCAGTCCCTCACCCTACGAGCAGTACTTC.

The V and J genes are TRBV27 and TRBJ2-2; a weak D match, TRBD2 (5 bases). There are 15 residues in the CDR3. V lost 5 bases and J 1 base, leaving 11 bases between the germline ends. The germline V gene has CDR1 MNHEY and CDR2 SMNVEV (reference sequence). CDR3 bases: TGTGCCAGCAGTCCACAACTAGGGAACACCGGGGAGCTGTTTTTT. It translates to CASSPQLGNTGELFF.

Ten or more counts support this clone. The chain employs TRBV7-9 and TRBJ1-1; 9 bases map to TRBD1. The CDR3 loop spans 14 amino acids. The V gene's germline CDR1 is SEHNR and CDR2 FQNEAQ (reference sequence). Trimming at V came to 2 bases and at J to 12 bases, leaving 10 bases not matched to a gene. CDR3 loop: CASSLWDGQGRTFF. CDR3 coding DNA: TGTGCCAGCAGCTTATGGGACGGACAGGGGAGAACTTTCTTT.

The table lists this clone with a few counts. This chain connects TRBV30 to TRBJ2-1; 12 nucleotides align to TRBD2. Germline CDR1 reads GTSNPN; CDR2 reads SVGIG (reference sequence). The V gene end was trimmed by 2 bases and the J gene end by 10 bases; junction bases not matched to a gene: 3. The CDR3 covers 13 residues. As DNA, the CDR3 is TGTGCCTGGAGTAGAACTAGCGGGAGGGAGCAGTTCTTC. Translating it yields CAWSRTSGREQFF.

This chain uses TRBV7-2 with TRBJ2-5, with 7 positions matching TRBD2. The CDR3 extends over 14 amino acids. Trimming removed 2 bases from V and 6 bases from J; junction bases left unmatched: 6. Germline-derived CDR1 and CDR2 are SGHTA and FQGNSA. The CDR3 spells CASSLYAGDKTQYF. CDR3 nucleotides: TGTGCCAGCAGCTTATATGCGGGAGATAAGACCCAGTACTTC.